Below are 22 T cell receptor beta chains sequenced from a single sample in a study of human T cells and chemical hapten exposure. TCRdb reprocessed the RACE reads with MiXCR, giving one entry per CDR3 protein. This sample yields about 190,000 distinct CDR3 sequences, of which approximately 24% are seen a single time; 2.5% belongs to the top ten. The time point here: patch test 3, about 24 weeks after DPC sensitization. Treatment meaning: therapeutic diphenylcyclopropenone sensitization with weekly scalp DPC. The source material was whole blood, sampled in connection with sensitization to the hapten diphenylcyclopropenone (DPC). Receptors originate from a woman aged 40 to 55 with alopecia areata. Some clones in this sample may be carry-over from other donors' samples.

J is TRBJ2-7 and V is TRBV7-2; 10 bases line up with TRBD1. The CDR3 is made up of 14 amino acids. CDR1 SGHTA and CDR2 FQGNSA come from the germline V gene. Unmatched junction bases numbered 3, after V lost 5 bases and J lost 2 bases. DNA for the CDR3: TGTGCCAGCAGCCCGGACAGGGGGGCCTACGAGCAGTACTTC. It yields the protein CASSPDRGAYEQYF.

V is TRBV5-6 and J is TRBJ2-1; D remains ambiguous. CDR3 length: 15 amino acids. The V end was cut by 1 base, the J end by 4 bases, with 12 bases between. From germline, CDR1 is SGHDT and CDR2 YYEEEE. CDR3 residues: CASSLRAAPYNEQFF. DNA of the CDR3: TGTGCCAGCAGCTTGCGGGCCGCCCCGTACAATGAGCAGTTCTTC.

The rearrangement links TRBV29-1 to TRBJ1-4, with D perhaps TRBD1 (6 bases). Germline lookup yields CDR1 SQVTM and CDR2 ANQGSEA. V lost 7 bases and J 8 bases, leaving 17 bases between the germline ends. CDR3 length: 13 residues. In DNA form, the CDR3 reads TGCAGCGCCAAGGGACACGTGGTGGAAAAACTGTTTTTT. Its protein is CSAKGHVVEKLFF.

The chain joins TRBV20-1 to TRBJ2-6, with 9 bases that match TRBD1. Germline CDR1 reads DFQATT; CDR2 reads SNEGSKA (reference sequence). The trim removed 4 bases at V and 2 bases at J, leaving 3 bases unmatched. The CDR3 has 15 amino acids. CDR3 sequence (DNA): TGCAGTGCTACCGGGACAGGGACTGGGGCCAACGTCCTGACTTTC. Translating gives CSATGTGTGANVLTF.

This clonotype was observed a few times. The chain joins TRBV29-1 to TRBJ2-7, with 7 bases matching TRBD1. The CDR3 covers 14 residues. CDR1 and CDR2 (germline): SQVTM, ANQGSEA. V shed 4 bases, J shed 2 bases, and the junction held 8 bases outside the gene matches. The DNA for the CDR3 is TGCAGCGTTGGACCACGACAGGGCCCCTACGAGCAGTACTTC. Amino acid sequence: CSVGPRQGPYEQYF.

In this sample, this clonotype turned up a few times. The rearrangement links TRBV28 to TRBJ2-3; 11 bases fit TRBD2. The CDR3 has 15 amino acids. The germline V gene has CDR1 MDHEN and CDR2 SYDVKM. J was trimmed by 0 bases and V by 9 bases; bases with no gene match: 5. The CDR3 here is CASGTSGYSTDTQYF. Written as DNA, the CDR3 is TGTGCCAGTGGGACTAGCGGATATAGCACAGATACGCAGTATTTT.

The CDR3 spells CASSRAAGGGTDTQYF. CDR3 DNA sequence: TGTGCCAGCAGCAGGGCCGCCGGCGGGGGCACAGATACGCAGTATTTT. The chain recombines TRBV6-1 with TRBJ2-3; D possibly corresponds to TRBD2 (6 bases). The germline V gene has CDR1 MNHNS and CDR2 SASEGT. Trimming shortened V by 6 bases and J by 1 base, and 17 bases separated the two germline ends. This CDR3 spans 16 amino acids.

This clonotype has more than one count but fewer than ten. The V call is TRBV20-1, the J call TRBJ1-1, with a possible D match to TRBD1 (6 bases). This CDR3 region has 12 residues. The V end lost 4 bases, the J end lost 6 bases, and 12 bases lay between the germline ends. The germline gives CDR1 DFQATT, CDR2 SNEGSKA (reference sequence). The CDR3 protein is CSAKLRGAEAFF. The CDR3 DNA reads as TGCAGTGCTAAACTGAGGGGGGCTGAAGCTTTCTTT.

This clonotype was seen a handful of times. The chain joins TRBV5-6 to TRBJ2-5; TRBD2 agrees at 11 bases. This CDR3 has 16 amino acids. Germline V gives CDR1 SGHDT, CDR2 YYEEEE. The V gene end was trimmed by 3 bases and the J gene end by 2 bases; junction bases not matched to a gene: 6. The CDR3 loop reads CASSYAPSGGQETQYF. In DNA, the CDR3 is TGTGCCAGCAGCTACGCTCCTAGCGGGGGGCAAGAGACCCAGTACTTC.

This chain connects TRBV12-3 or TRBV12-4 to TRBJ2-2, with D unresolved. Trimming cost V 3 bases and J 4 bases, with 6 bases left between them. The CDR3 has 13 amino acids. The CDR3 region is CASSFRPTGELFF. CDR3 DNA: TGTGCCAGCAGTTTCCGGCCCACCGGGGAGCTGTTTTTT.

The chain is built from TRBV20-1 and TRBJ2-3; 10 bases are a match to TRBD2. This CDR3 has 17 amino acids. CDR1 is DFQATT and CDR2 is SNEGSKA in the germline V gene (reference sequence). Trimming removed 0 bases from V and 4 bases from J; junction bases left unmatched: 10. The CDR3 loop is CSARDLSGRGESDTQYF. The CDR3 nucleotides are TGCAGTGCTAGAGATCTCAGCGGGAGGGGGGAGTCAGATACGCAGTATTTT.

A few counts support this clonotype. The rearrangement links TRBV5-4 to TRBJ2-5, with D possibly being TRBD1 or TRBD2 (5 bases each). The CDR3 consists of 12 residues. From germline, CDR1 is SGHNT and CDR2 YYREEE (reference sequence). V was clipped by 3 bases and J by 4 bases, with 7 bases between them. The CDR3 DNA sequence: TGTGCCAGCAGCTCAGGGACAGAGACCCAGTACTTC. As protein: CASSSGTETQYF.

This sequence joins TRBV20-1 and TRBJ2-1, with D tentatively TRBD1 (5 bases). Germline CDR1 and CDR2: DFQATT and SNEGSKA (reference sequence). The CDR3 covers 16 residues. Trimming took off 1 base at V and 4 bases at J, with 17 bases between the two ends. CDR3: CSARVMGRSIYNEQFF. The CDR3 region has the DNA TGCAGTGCTAGAGTTATGGGGCGGTCTATATACAATGAGCAGTTCTTC.

The chain links TRBV7-2 to TRBJ2-1; TRBD2 aligns across 10 bases. V dropped 2 bases and J dropped 10; count of bases not matched to a gene: 8. Germline V lookup: CDR1 SGHTA, CDR2 FQGNSA. The CDR3 is made up of 15 amino acids. CDR3: CASSLSLAGEGEQFF. The CDR3 nucleotides are TGTGCCAGCAGCTTAAGCCTAGCGGGAGAGGGGGAGCAGTTCTTC.

This chain links TRBV20-1 with TRBJ2-2; D not resolved. Between the trimmed V and J ends, which lost 5 bases and 3 bases, there was a span of 4 bases. The germline CDR1 and CDR2 sequences are DFQATT and SNEGSKA (reference sequence). CDR3 length equals 11 residues. The CDR3 sequence is CSAQDTGELFF. Written as DNA, the CDR3 is TGCAGTGCTCAGGACACCGGGGAGCTGTTTTTT.

The rearrangement links TRBV7-9 to TRBJ2-2; D remains unclear. Germline V gene lookup returns CDR1 SEHNR and CDR2 FQNEAQ (reference sequence). The V end was cut by 5 bases, the J end by 3 bases, with 4 bases between. This CDR3 comprises 12 residues. The CDR3 reads CASSVYTGELFF. The CDR3 DNA sequence: TGTGCCAGCAGCGTTTACACCGGGGAGCTGTTTTTT.

This sequence joins TRBV10-3 and TRBJ2-7, with D tentatively TRBD1 (5 bases). Germline V gives CDR1 ENHRY, CDR2 SYGVKD. The CDR3 is made up of 14 amino acids. V shed 2 bases and J shed 0 bases, with 8 bases lying between them. The CDR3 region is CAISEKGYSYEQYF. CDR3 coding DNA: TGTGCCATCAGTGAGAAGGGGTACTCCTACGAGCAGTACTTC.

The V gene is TRBV27, the J gene TRBJ2-5, with 10 bases aligning to TRBD2. Germline CDR1 reads MNHEY; CDR2 reads SMNVEV (reference sequence). V lost 5 bases to trimming and J lost 0 bases; unmatched junction nucleotides: 6. This CDR3 has 16 residues. CDR3: CASSSRTSGDQETQYF. CDR3 coding DNA: TGTGCCAGCAGTAGCCGGACTAGCGGAGACCAAGAGACCCAGTACTTC.

The V and J genes are TRBV2 and TRBJ1-1; TRBD1 matches 9 bases. V gave up 5 bases and J gave up 5 bases; unmatched junction bases: 6. Germline CDR1 SNHLY, CDR2 FYNNEI. The CDR3 loop spans 14 amino acids. The CDR3 DNA is TGTGCCAGCAGTTTACAGGGGGCGAGGACTGAAGCTTTCTTT. This codes for CASSLQGARTEAFF.

The V call is TRBV9, the J call TRBJ2-2; D ambiguous. Germline CDR1 reads SGDLS; CDR2 reads YYNGEE. This CDR3 comprises 13 residues. Trimming stripped 0 bases from V and 6 bases from J, with 6 bases between. The CDR3 DNA is TGTGCCAGCAGCGTAGGGAGTCCCGGGGAGCTGTTTTTT. Its protein is CASSVGSPGELFF.

This clonotype was counted only a few times. The genes are TRBV5-1 and TRBJ1-6; D is unclear. Germline CDR1 SGHRS, CDR2 YFSETQ. The V end was cut by 4 bases, the J end by 10 bases, with 18 bases between. The CDR3 length is 15 residues. The CDR3 here is CASSPGGRESSPLHF. The CDR3 DNA sequence: TGCGCCAGCAGCCCCGGCGGCCGTGAAAGCTCACCCCTCCACTTT.

A few counts support this clonotype. J is TRBJ2-1 and V is TRBV6-2 or TRBV6-3, with a weak D call TRBD2 (7 bases). Germline V CDR1 and CDR2: MNHEY, SVGEGT. This CDR3 region has 15 residues. V was shortened by 7 bases and J by 2 bases, with 15 bases between the two germline ends. The CDR3 reads CASTPGGGPYNEQFF. CDR3 nucleotide sequence: TGTGCCAGCACCCCGGGGGGCGGCCCCTACAATGAGCAGTTCTTC.